This T cell receptor (beta chain) was sequenced for a study of T cells in Graves' hyperthyroidism and ophthalmopathy. At the level of the study: Prior to any treatment, at the point of initial diagnosis, peripheral blood was collected.

TCR beta CDR3 region amplification was performed from RNA transcripts. HTBI primers drove first-round RT-PCR of the TCR CDR3. One entry per CDR3 protein, called by TCRdb with MiXCR from the multiplex PCR reads. The data show over 400,000 distinct CDR3 sequences, over 12% seen once. This clonotype was observed at least ten times. The target antigen is unknown. Study-wide results and caveats: Peripheral blood also featured most of the thyroid clonotypes expanded above 0.001.

This CDR3 is built from 16 residues. V lost 3 bases to trimming and J lost 5 bases; unmatched junction nucleotides: 7. Germline CDR1 KGHDR, CDR2 SFDVKD. The authors obtained PBMCs from about 9 ml of fresh peripheral blood. The sequenced sample consisted of blood. The TCR comes from a young man with Graves' ophthalmopathy. The rearrangement joins TRBV24-1 to TRBJ2-1; TRBD1 matches 9 bases. The chain's CDR3 is CATSDPGQGNDNEQFF. The CDR3 coding sequence is TGTGCCACCAGTGATCCGGGACAGGGTAACGACAATGAGCAGTTCTTC.